This TCR beta chain was recovered during a study of graft-versus-host responses after intestinal transplantation (dated by TCRdb to the early 2020s). Regarding the research as a whole: The transplants that recipients got were multivisceral, liver-intestinal, or isolated intestinal. Every recipient was given anti-thymocyte globulin induction, followed by around three years of maintenance tacrolimus and steroids. Bulk TCR-beta CDR3 sequencing was used to track graft-versus-host and host-versus-graft alloreactive T cell clones in the graft, circulation and bone marrow after intestinal transplantation. Alloreactive clones were identified by sequencing pre-transplant mixed lymphocyte reaction products and comparing them with unstimulated pre-transplant donor and recipient T cells. A cohort of approximately 23 intestinal transplant recipients, including one retransplant, was enrolled, and 3 patients lacking pretransplant specimens were excluded. Donor T cell macrochimerism was defined as a peak of at least 4% donor T cells among recipient peripheral blood mononuclear cells. Instead of going to the commercial service, samples from three later patients were sequenced in-house on an Illumina MiSeq and processed with MiXCR. What the authors observed across the whole study: Early after transplant, peak levels of circulating GvH clones were found to be associated with declines in HvG clones. In patients with donor T cell macrochimerism, the allografts had high GvH to HvG T cell clonal ratios. GvH clones were detected in recipient bone marrow, and some appeared earlier in ileal mucosa or blood, consistent with an intestinal mucosal origin. The relatively low number and heterogeneity of intestinal transplant patients limited the conclusions.

The library relied on the immunoSEQ multiplex PCR assay. For most patients, genomic DNA was isolated using the Qiagen DNeasy Blood and Tissue Kit and was shipped frozen to Adaptive Biotechnologies for TCR sequencing. For most patients, high-throughput TCR-beta CDR3 sequencing of genomic DNA was performed by Adaptive Biotechnologies. The study's own analysis went as follows. TCR sequencing data were retrieved from Adaptive's ImmunoSEQ software for 15 to 20 patients, whereas a few other patients were processed with MiXCR and VDJtools. CD4 versus CD8 sorting errors were corrected by removing sequences found in both subsets at a frequency ratio below 5:1. CDR3 nucleotide sequences shared between donor and recipient were removed because the origin of such sequences could not be assigned. Alloreactive clones required at least 2-fold expansion over unstimulated cells and minimum CFSE-low frequency of 0.002% (template counts) or 0.001% (read counts). Mappable clones were those detected in sequenced pre-transplant spleen, lymph node, or MLR CFSE-low populations of the donor or recipient. The cumulative frequency of alloreactive clones was calculated as a percentage of all sequences, weighted by copy number. TCRdb provides this immuneACCESS table in a form limited to in-frame rearrangements. Some clones are lacking; in checked studies, under half of them reflect an unresolved V gene, and why the rest are absent is not known. V, J and clone size were drawn from that table, and D and trimming were deduced from the DNA. This sample gives about 110,000 clones in total; 90% to 95% of them show up just once. The top ten hold around 0.49% of the sample.

This clone was detected only once. The antigen this receptor binds is unknown. No base-level quality is on record; no much larger clone is a single base apart. The time point label, as the study defines it: cells obtained before transplantation from donor or recipient. CD3+CD4+ and CD3+CD8+ populations were FACS-sorted from unstimulated pre-transplant donor and recipient cells taken from spleen or lymph nodes. The CDR3 spans 16 residues, from the cysteine through the phenylalanine. The only DNA kept is the CDR3, 48 bases in frame from the first base. Per the germline V gene, MGHRA is the CDR1 and YSYEKL is the CDR2. Unmatched junction bases come to 7, with V trimmed by 1 base and J by 3 bases.

Here the chain combines TRBV4-1 and TRBJ2-7; a stretch of 9 junction bases matches TRBD1. This specimen consisted of unstimulated CD8+ T cells sorted from spleen or lymph node cells, obtained before intestinal transplant. The sequence derives from a human donor who received an intestinal transplant. The CDR3 amino acid sequence is: CASSQVFPGQGYEQYF. The base sequence is TGCGCCAGCAGCCAAGTATTCCCGGGACAGGGCTACGAGCAGTACTTC.